A single sample gave rise to the 14 T cell receptor beta chains below, sequenced in a study of radiotherapy plus CTLA-4 blockade in lung cancer. Repertoires were generated with immunoSEQ multiplex PCR, while TCRdb's copy carries only in-frame clones and drops some. The sample carries about 40,000 clones, 75% to 85% recorded once. The sample was peripheral blood, taken from a patient treated with radiotherapy plus ipilimumab. These TCRs come from a human donor with non-small cell lung cancer that progressed on radiotherapy plus ipilimumab.

V gene TRBV27 combines with J gene TRBJ1-1; tentatively, D is TRBD1 (6 bases). V lost 5 bases and J 5 bases, leaving 15 bases between the germline ends. From germline, CDR1 is MNHEY and CDR2 SMNVEV (reference sequence). This CDR3 has 14 residues. The CDR3 coding sequence is TGTGCCAGCAGTCGGGGACAACGAGGGACTGAAGCTTTCTTT. This encodes CASSRGQRGTEAFF.

The V call is TRBV5-1, the J call TRBJ2-5; tentative D call: TRBD2 (6 bases). The CDR3 loop spans 15 amino acids. CDR1 is SGHRS and CDR2 is YFSETQ in the germline V gene. V lost 4 bases and J 2 bases, leaving 15 bases between the germline ends. CDR3 DNA sequence: TGCGCCAGCAGCGAGGGAGGAACAGCTCAAGAGACCCAGTACTTC. It yields the protein CASSEGGTAQETQYF.

This clone was counted once. The gene calls are TRBV21-1 and TRBJ1-5; TRBD1, the table's D call, lacks a check against the DNA. TRBV21-1 is designated a pseudogene. The length of the CDR3 is 18 residues. Written as DNA, the CDR3 is TGTGCCAGCAGCAAAGACGGACAGAAGTGGGTTAGTGGGCAGCCCCAGCATTTT. Amino acid sequence: CASSKDGQKWVSGQPQHF.

The rearrangement joins TRBV4-1 to TRBJ2-3; no firm D call. The germline gives CDR1 MGHRA, CDR2 YSYEKL. V lost 1 base and J 2 bases, leaving 4 bases between the germline ends. The CDR3 contains 13 residues. CDR3 in amino acids: CASSQAYTDTQYF. In DNA form, the CDR3 reads TGCGCCAGCAGCCAAGCCTACACAGATACGCAGTATTTT.

This sequence joins TRBV19 and TRBJ2-2; the match to TRBD2 covers 10 bases. The V and J ends lost 9 bases and 6 bases, in that order; junction bases with no gene match: 7. The CDR3 totals 14 residues. CDR1 is LNHDA, CDR2 SQIVND, per germline (reference sequence). This CDR3 is CASDSGGQAGELFF. CDR3 in DNA: TGTGCCAGCGATAGCGGGGGGCAGGCCGGGGAGCTGTTTTTT.

CDR3 nucleotides: TGTGCCAGCAGCTCACCCGCGCACCGACAGGGCTACGAGCAGTACTTC. Translated: CASSSPAHRQGYEQYF. The chain is built from TRBV6-6 and TRBJ2-7; 7 nucleotides align to TRBD1. CDR3 length: 16 amino acids. The germline CDR1 and CDR2 sequences are MNHNY and SVGAGI (reference sequence). With 6 bases clipped from V and 3 bases from J, the junction kept 14 bases outside the gene matches.

The chain links TRBV11-1 to TRBJ1-1; 10 nucleotides match TRBD1. From germline, CDR1 is SGHAT and CDR2 FQDESV (reference sequence). The junction had 0 bases not matched to a gene; V was cut back by 1 base and J by 1 base. The CDR3 sequence is 15 residues long. This CDR3 is CASSLGQGANTEAFF. The CDR3 DNA sequence: TGTGCCAGCAGCTTAGGACAGGGGGCGAACACTGAAGCTTTCTTT.

The chain recombines TRBV5-1 with TRBJ1-1, with 9 positions matching TRBD1. Per the germline V gene, CDR1 is SGHRS and CDR2 is YFSETQ. The CDR3 extends over 14 amino acids. The J segment lost 3 bases and the V segment lost 5 bases, leaving 5 bases of the junction unmatched. CDR3 DNA sequence: TGCGCCAGCAGGGGACAGGGAGGGGACACTGAAGCTTTCTTT. Its translation: CASRGQGGDTEAFF.

The CDR3 DNA follows: TGTGCCAGCAGACCCGATGCGGTAAACTATGGCTACACCTTC. Amino acids: CASRPDAVNYGYTF. The rearrangement uses TRBV6-5 and TRBJ1-2, with D hard to call. V lost 6 bases to trimming and J lost 2 bases, with 13 bases between them. This CDR3 comprises 14 residues. Per the germline V gene, CDR1 is MNHEY and CDR2 is SVGAGI.

The chain is built from TRBV6-5 and TRBJ2-5, with D maybe TRBD2 (5 bases). This CDR3 is 12 amino acids long. Germline lookup yields CDR1 MNHEY and CDR2 SVGAGI. The germline V and J ends were trimmed by 5 bases and 4 bases, with 8 bases remaining between them. The CDR3 loop is CASSPGGETQYF. The CDR3 DNA reads TGTGCCAGCAGTCCAGGAGGAGAGACCCAGTACTTC.

The V and J genes are TRBV28 and TRBJ1-5; D not resolved. Germline CDR1 MDHEN, CDR2 SYDVKM. With 5 bases removed from V and 6 bases from J, the gap between germline ends came to 8 bases. The CDR3 sequence is 12 residues long. The DNA for the CDR3 is TGTGCCAGCAGTAACGGAGGTCAGCCCCAGCATTTT. Protein: CASSNGGQPQHF.

The rearrangement links TRBV6-6 to TRBJ1-5; D is unresolved. V gave up 10 bases and J gave up 3 bases, with 19 bases separating them. The CDR3 is 15 amino acids. Germline CDR1 MNHNY, CDR2 SVGAGI (reference sequence). Here the CDR3 reads CATSKSNLVNQPQHF. As DNA, the CDR3 is TGTGCCACTTCAAAGAGCAACCTGGTCAATCAGCCCCAGCATTTT.

This chain links TRBV6-5 with TRBJ1-5, with 8 positions matching TRBD1. Germline trimming cut 6 bases from V and 2 bases from J; bases unmatched to any gene: 3. The CDR3 covers 14 residues. Germline V gene sequence: CDR1 MNHEY, CDR2 SVGAGI. CDR3 region: CASRDRARNQPQHF. As DNA, the CDR3 is TGTGCCAGCAGGGACAGGGCTCGCAATCAGCCCCAGCATTTT.

This clone showed up just a few times. The V gene is TRBV9, the J gene TRBJ2-7, with D hard to call. Germline V gene lookup returns CDR1 SGDLS and CDR2 YYNGEE. Trimming shortened V by 0 bases and J by 0 bases, and 7 bases separated the two germline ends. The CDR3 covers 14 residues. CDR3 nucleotide sequence: TGTGCCAGCAGCGTAGGTGGCAGCTCCTACGAGCAGTACTTC. Protein: CASSVGGSSYEQYF.